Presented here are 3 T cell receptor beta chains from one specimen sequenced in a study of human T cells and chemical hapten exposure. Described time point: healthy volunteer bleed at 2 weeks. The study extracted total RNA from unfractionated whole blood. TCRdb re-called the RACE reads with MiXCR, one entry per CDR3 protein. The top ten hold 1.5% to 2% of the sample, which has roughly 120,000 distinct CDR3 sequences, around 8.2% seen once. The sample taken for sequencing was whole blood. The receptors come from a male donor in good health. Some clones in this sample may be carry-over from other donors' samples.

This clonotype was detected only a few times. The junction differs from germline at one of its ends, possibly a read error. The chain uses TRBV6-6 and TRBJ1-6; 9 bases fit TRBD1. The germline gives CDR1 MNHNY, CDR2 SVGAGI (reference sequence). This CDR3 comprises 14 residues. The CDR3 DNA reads TGTGCCAGCAGGCCCGACAGGGGGAATTTACCCCTCCACTTT. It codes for CASRPDRGNLPLHF.

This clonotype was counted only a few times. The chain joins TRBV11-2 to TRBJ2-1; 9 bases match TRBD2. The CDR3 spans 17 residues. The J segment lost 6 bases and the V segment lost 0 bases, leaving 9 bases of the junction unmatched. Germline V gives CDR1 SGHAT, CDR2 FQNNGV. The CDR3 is CASSLETGTSYSNEQFF. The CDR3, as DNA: TGTGCCAGCAGCTTAGAAACCGGGACTAGCTACTCCAATGAGCAGTTCTTC.

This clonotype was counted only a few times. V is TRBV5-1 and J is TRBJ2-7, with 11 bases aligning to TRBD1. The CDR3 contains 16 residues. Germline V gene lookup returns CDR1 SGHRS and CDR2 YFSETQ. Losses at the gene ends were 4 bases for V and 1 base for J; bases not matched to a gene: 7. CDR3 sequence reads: CASSPTGQGASYEQYF. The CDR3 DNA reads TGCGCCAGCAGCCCGACCGGACAGGGGGCTTCCTACGAGCAGTACTTC.